The rows below give T cell receptor beta chains drawn from one sample of a study of blood T cell repertoires in COVID-19. Here immunoSEQ multiplex PCR was the method, and the copy in TCRdb shows in-frame clones only, minus some. Seen here are under 200,000 clones, approximately 80% observed once, and the top ten hold more than 12%. The sequenced material came from peripheral blood. These receptors all come from a woman aged 70-85 years with COVID-19, enrolled during active disease. Both conserved end residues are part of each CDR3. D genes are given only for firm matches. Some rows have no size entry. The others give once, few or many, or a class for an expanded clone.

D: TRBD1
V: TRBV10-3
size: NA
J: TRBJ1-1
DNA: TGTGCCATCAGTGAAACAGGGGGAAGCACTGAAGCTTTCTTT
CDR3: CAISETGGSTEAFF

D: TRBD2
V: TRBV9
size: once
J: TRBJ2-1
DNA: TGTGCCAGCAGCGTAGGACTAGCGGGGGTCTCCAGCTCCTACAATGAGCAGTTCTTC
CDR3: CASSVGLAGVSSSYNEQFF

D: TRBD1
V: TRBV5-1
size: few
J: TRBJ1-2
DNA: TGCGCCAGCAGCTCAGGCTTTGGGACAGGGGGTTACTATGGCTACACCTTC
CDR3: CASSSGFGTGGYYGYTF

D: NA
V: TRBV12-3/TRBV12-4
size: NA
J: TRBJ1-6
DNA: TGTGCCAGCAGTTTAGGGGACTATTCACCCCTCCACTTT
CDR3: CASSLGDYSPLHF

D: NA
V: TRBV30
size: few
J: TRBJ1-2
DNA: TGTGCCTGGAGGGGGGATTACGGGACAATTGGCTACACCTTC
CDR3: CAWRGDYGTIGYTF

D: TRBD1
V: TRBV19
size: NA
J: TRBJ2-3
DNA: TGTGCCAGTAGTCCCTGGGGACAGTCGGCAACAGATACGCAGTATTTT
CDR3: CASSPWGQSATDTQYF

D: NA
V: TRBV3-1/TRBV3-2
size: NA
J: TRBJ2-1
DNA: TGTGCCAGCACCGTAGGGGCAGGGATCAATGAGCAGTTCTTC
CDR3: CASTVGAGINEQFF

D: TRBD2
V: TRBV11-1
size: NA
J: TRBJ2-7
DNA: TGTGCCAGCAGCTTAGCCAGCGGGGGTTCCTACGAGCAGTACTTC
CDR3: CASSLASGGSYEQYF

D: TRBD1
V: TRBV6-1
size: NA
J: TRBJ1-5
DNA: TGTGCCAGCAGTGATACTCCCGGGACAGGGGATCAGCCCCAGCATTTT
CDR3: CASSDTPGTGDQPQHF

D: TRBD2
V: TRBV5-6
size: NA
J: TRBJ2-1
DNA: TGTGCCAGCAGCTTCACGGCGGGGGGCGGCAATGAGCAGTTCTTC
CDR3: CASSFTAGGGNEQFF

D: TRBD2
V: TRBV11-2
size: NA
J: TRBJ2-2
DNA: TGTGCCAGCAGCTTAGAACTAGCGGGCACCGGGGAGCTGTTTTTT
CDR3: CASSLELAGTGELFF

D: NA
V: TRBV3-1/TRBV3-2
size: NA
J: TRBJ1-4
DNA: TGTGCCAGCAGCCCCGGGACCCAGACAGGCTGGCGGGAAAAACTGTTTTTT
CDR3: CASSPGTQTGWREKLFF

D: NA
V: TRBV2
size: NA
J: TRBJ1-1
DNA: TGTGCCAGCACCGCTCAGGGGAACGCTGAAGCTTTCTTT
CDR3: CASTAQGNAEAFF

D: NA
V: TRBV18
size: NA
J: TRBJ1-1
DNA: TGTGCCAGCTCACCACGAGTCGGGAACACTGAAGCTTTCTTT
CDR3: CASSPRVGNTEAFF

D: TRBD2
V: TRBV2
size: NA
J: TRBJ2-2
DNA: TGTGCCAGCAGTCGACTAGCGGGAGGGAACACCGGGGAGCTGTTTTTT
CDR3: CASSRLAGGNTGELFF

D: NA
V: TRBV27
size: few
J: TRBJ1-6
DNA: TGTGCCAGCCGATTCGACCGGGATCGCTATAATTCACCCCTCCACTTT
CDR3: CASRFDRDRYNSPLHF

D: NA
V: TRBV30
size: NA
J: TRBJ2-3
DNA: TGTGCCTCATTGGACTCGACCGTCACAGATACGCAGTATTTT
CDR3: CASLDSTVTDTQYF

D: NA
V: TRBV28
size: NA
J: TRBJ1-6
DNA: TGTGCCAGCACCACCGTGACTCGGGGGGCTCGGTCACCCCTCCACTTT
CDR3: CASTTVTRGARSPLHF